This TCR beta chain comes out of a study of resident and recirculating memory T cells in vitiligo (dated by TCRdb to 2017 to 2018). Concerning the study at large: For TCR beta sequencing, each of a few stable vitiligo patients provided PBMCs and epidermis from shave biopsies taken at two lesional sites and two nonlesional sites. Samples were homogenized without cell sorting just before genomic DNA extraction with the Qiagen DNeasy Blood & Tissue Kit. The human TCR beta sequencing tested whether specific clones in lesional vitiligo skin differed from clones in nonlesional skin and blood. The research as a whole found: No unique dominant TCR clone was detected, and variation in clonality was observed among vitiligo lesions. By overlap and correlation analysis, no significant repertoire overlap was shown between biopsies, even within a single patient, except for each lesion compared with itself. Because TCR sequences were not shared across biopsy sites or across patients, the findings suggest that different lesions are infiltrated by different T cell clones, a pattern described as private specificity. Working out how much the T cell clones identified in the vitiligo lesions and the human Trm versus Tcm pools each contribute will require future mechanistic studies.

The immunoSEQ hsTCRB kit was used to amplify TCR beta chains from the genomic DNA. The immunoSEQ service sequenced the TCR beta libraries on an Illumina MiSeq instrument. The authors' analysis ran thus. Repertoire data were analyzed using the immunoSEQ Analyzer. Here the immuneACCESS table is served through TCRdb, limited to in-frame sequences with V and J called. Missing clones are a known gap in these copies; in checked studies unresolved V genes cover under half, and the rest lacks a known reason. V and J calls and clone size are copied from that table; D and trimming were computed from the DNA. The sample yields around 78,000 clones; roughly nine tenths were counted once. Of the sample, around 5.1% is held by the ten largest clones. V is trimmed back by 3 bases and J by 7 bases, and the junction contains 13 bases that no gene match accounts for. From the germline V gene (reference sequence), CDR1 is LNHDA and CDR2 is SQIVND. From its cysteine to its phenylalanine, the CDR3 spans 16 amino acids. Of the read, only the CDR3 DNA is kept; its 48 bases are in frame from base 1.

Remarks on this clone: Its antigen target is currently unknown. Nothing much larger sits one base from this clone, and base qualities are not available.

Vitiligo was considered stable when no change in lesions had been observed over the previous 6 months. Stable patients also had to lack confetti depigmentation, a clinical sign of active vitiligo. Any patient who had received treatment in the previous three months was excluded. PBMCs were isolated from heparinized blood by Ficoll density gradient centrifugation and were subsequently flash-frozen. Sequencing used blood. The V and J segments used are TRBV19 and TRBJ2-7, and 9 junction bases match TRBD2. The receptor was derived from a male donor with vitiligo. In nucleotide form, the sequence is TGTGCCAGTAGTATTAGTCGGCGGGAGGGCCTGAAGGAGCAGTACTTC. Its translation reads: CASSISRREGLKEQYF.